Listed here is a single T cell receptor beta chain. Its antigen is unknown. The data derive from a study of CD8 T cells in ankylosing spondylitis. The V gene's germline CDR1 is SGHAT and CDR2 FQDESV (reference sequence). This CDR3 has 20 residues. V was shortened by 2 bases and J by 1 base, with 26 bases between the two germline ends. Each TCR beta library was made by quantitative 5'-RACE that incorporated molecular barcodes. TCRdb processed the 5' RACE reads anew with MiXCR; each CDR3 protein has one entry. The sample gives a few hundred thousand distinct CDR3 sequences, more than 15% of which show up once; approximately 1% is in the top ten. General study results and limits: Past studies reported some motif variants in reactive arthritis synovial fluid and blood. Within matched ankylosing spondylitis synovial fluid, disease-linked clones were reportedly significantly enriched. Disease-linked clones were found to be CD8+ and relatively rare in peripheral blood. The study identified a TCR beta motif of seven or eight highly homologous variants that appeared characteristic of ankylosing spondylitis blood.

This TCR was sampled from a male donor with ankylosing spondylitis. Specimen: blood, either unsorted or a sorted T cell fraction (not recorded which). The chain is built from TRBV11-1 and TRBJ1-1; D gene unclear. The CDR3 loop is CASSLPMYDTRNLENTEAFF. In DNA, the CDR3 is TGTGCCAGCAGCTTACCAATGTACGACACCCGAAACCTCGAGAACACTGAAGCTTTCTTT.